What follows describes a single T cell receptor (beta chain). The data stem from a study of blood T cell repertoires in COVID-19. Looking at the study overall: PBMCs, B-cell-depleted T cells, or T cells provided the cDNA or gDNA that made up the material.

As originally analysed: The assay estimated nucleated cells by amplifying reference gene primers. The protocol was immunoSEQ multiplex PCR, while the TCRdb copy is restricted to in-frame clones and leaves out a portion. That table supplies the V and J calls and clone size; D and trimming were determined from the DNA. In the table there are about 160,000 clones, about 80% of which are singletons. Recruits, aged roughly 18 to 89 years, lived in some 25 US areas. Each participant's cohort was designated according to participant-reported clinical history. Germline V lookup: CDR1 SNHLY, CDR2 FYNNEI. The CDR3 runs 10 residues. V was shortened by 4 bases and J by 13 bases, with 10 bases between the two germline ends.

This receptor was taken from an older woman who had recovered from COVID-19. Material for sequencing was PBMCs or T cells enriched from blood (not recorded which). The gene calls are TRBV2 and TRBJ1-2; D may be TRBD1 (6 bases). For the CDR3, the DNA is TGTGCCAGCAGTGGAAGGGGGGGCACCTTC. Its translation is CASSGRGGTF.